The rows below give T cell receptor beta chains drawn from one sample of a study of OX40 agonist ivuxolimab in advanced cancers. The protocol was immunoSEQ multiplex PCR, while the TCRdb copy is restricted to in-frame clones and leaves out a portion. The sample lists roughly 120,000 clones; approximately 90% were seen once. The material sequenced was CD4+ or CD8+ T cells sorted from blood, taken in a trial of the OX40 agonist ivuxolimab. Every receptor here comes from an adult with an advanced solid tumor such as melanoma, head and neck, liver or kidney cancer. Both conserved end residues are part of each CDR3. Each record gives: D gene, V gene, clone size, J gene, CDR3 protein, CDR3 DNA. D genes are given only for firm matches. Size is stated for part of the rows, as once, few or many counts, or as a class when the clone is expanded.

>.|TRBV18|once|TRBJ1-5
CASSRFSNQPQHF
TGTGCCAGCTCGAGATTTAGCAATCAGCCCCAGCATTTT
>.|TRBV7-9|few|TRBJ2-2
CASSLRLDGELFF
TGTGCCAGCAGCTTAAGGCTTGACGGGGAGCTGTTTTTT
>TRBD2|TRBV28|.|TRBJ2-7
CASSSGTSGYSYEQYF
TGTGCCAGCAGTTCAGGGACTAGCGGTTACTCCTACGAGCAGTACTTC
>.|TRBV27|.|TRBJ2-7
CASSPLTLAHRSSYEQYF
TGTGCCAGCAGTCCGCTCACCCTAGCGCACCGTAGCTCCTACGAGCAGTACTTC
>.|TRBV5-4|.|TRBJ2-2
CATYSRLNTGELFF
TGTGCCACCTACAGCAGACTTAACACCGGGGAGCTGTTTTTT
>.|TRBV30|.|TRBJ2-3
CACNLRGDTQYF
TGTGCCTGTAACCTAAGGGGAGATACGCAGTATTTT
>TRBD2|TRBV18|once|TRBJ2-1
CASSLTTSGRYNEQFF
TGTGCCAGCTCCCTAACGACTAGCGGGAGATACAATGAGCAGTTCTTC
>TRBD2|TRBV7-2|.|TRBJ2-1
CASSLVGLADYNEQFF
TGTGCCAGCAGCTTAGTTGGACTAGCTGACTACAATGAGCAGTTCTTC
>.|TRBV13|.|TRBJ2-5
CASSLRASVSQETQYF
TGTGCCAGCAGCTTAAGGGCTAGCGTTTCACAAGAGACCCAGTACTTC
>.|TRBV2|.|TRBJ1-4
CASSRDPREKLFF
TGTGCCAGCAGCCGGGACCCTAGGGAAAAACTGTTTTTT
>.|TRBV28|.|TRBJ1-5
CASSWTWAANQPQHF
TGTGCCAGCAGTTGGACATGGGCAGCGAATCAGCCCCAGCATTTT
>.|TRBV6-6|.|TRBJ2-3
CASKKRDSTDTQYF
TGTGCCAGCAAGAAACGGGACAGCACAGATACGCAGTATTTT
>.|TRBV5-1|.|TRBJ1-1
CASSLQGHPRPPQNTEAFF
TGCGCCAGCAGCTTGCAAGGACACCCACGGCCCCCTCAGAACACTGAAGCTTTCTTT
>.|TRBV19|.|TRBJ2-7
CASSNVGVSYEQYF
TGTGCCAGTAGTAACGTAGGAGTATCCTACGAGCAGTACTTC
>TRBD1|TRBV9|.|TRBJ1-5
CASSSTGSSNQPQHF
TGTGCCAGCAGCTCGACAGGGTCCAGCAATCAGCCCCAGCATTTT
>.|TRBV2|.|TRBJ1-5
CASRRSYSNQPQHF
TGTGCCAGCAGAAGGTCTTATAGCAATCAGCCCCAGCATTTT
>TRBD1|TRBV5-1|.|TRBJ2-7
CASSAGTASYEQYF
TGCGCCAGCAGCGCCGGGACAGCTTCCTACGAGCAGTACTTC